This is a list of T cell receptor beta chains from one sample in a study of beta chain features in type 1 diabetes. The method was immunoSEQ multiplex PCR; TCRdb's version includes in-frame clones alone and lacks a portion of them. The sample carries 140,000 to 150,000 clones, 13% recorded once. Input material: central memory CD4+ T cells from blood. The receptors shown here come from a man between 18 and 35 years old with type 1 diabetes. Both conserved end residues are part of each CDR3. Clone size is stated in some rows and not others, as once, few, many or a class when expanded.

V gene	CDR3 length	J gene	clone size	CDR3 protein
TRBV5-1	14	TRBJ2-5	few	CASSPGGVQETQYF
TRBV30	12	TRBJ2-2	-	CAWSPLGRELFF
TRBV27	17	TRBJ2-5	-	CASSLSPIGGAVETQYF
TRBV6-1	13	TRBJ2-3	few	CASMSREADTQYF
TRBV27	15	TRBJ2-7	-	CASSPTPDTQRAQYF
TRBV30	15	TRBJ1-2	-	CAWAYPPGQGYGYTF
TRBV6-1	13	TRBJ2-3	few	CASSDPGADTQYF
TRBV9	15	-	few	CASSGAGHGSYEQYF
TRBV4-1	16	TRBJ2-1	few	CASSRPGRDPSNEQFF
TRBV7-9	13	TRBJ2-5	-	CASSSRPLETQYF
TRBV29-1	14	TRBJ2-7	-	CSVLGGRASYEQYF
TRBV2	13	TRBJ1-2	-	CASSITLGYGYTF
TRBV18	13	TRBJ2-7	-	CASSSDNSYEQYF
TRBV7-9	15	TRBJ1-6	few	CASSPRTGGDSPLHF
TRBV9	17	TRBJ2-2	-	CASSRRGVGLARGELFF
TRBV6-5	13	TRBJ1-2	-	CASGDRANYGYTF